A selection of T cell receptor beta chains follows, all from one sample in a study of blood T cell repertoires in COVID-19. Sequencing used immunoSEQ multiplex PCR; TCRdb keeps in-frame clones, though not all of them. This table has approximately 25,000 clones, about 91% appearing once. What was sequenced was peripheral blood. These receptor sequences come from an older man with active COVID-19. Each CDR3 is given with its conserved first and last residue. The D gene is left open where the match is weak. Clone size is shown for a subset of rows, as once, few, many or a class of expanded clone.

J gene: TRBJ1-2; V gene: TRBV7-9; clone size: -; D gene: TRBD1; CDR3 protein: CASSSGRSRDRGYGYTF; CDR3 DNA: TGTGCCAGCAGCTCGGGCCGATCCCGGGACAGGGGGTATGGCTACACCTTC
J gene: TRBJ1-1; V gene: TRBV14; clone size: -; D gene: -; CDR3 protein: CASSRLLNTEAFF; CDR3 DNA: TGTGCCAGCAGCCGGCTTTTGAACACTGAAGCTTTCTTT
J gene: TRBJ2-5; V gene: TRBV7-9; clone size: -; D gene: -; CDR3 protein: CASSLTEETQYF; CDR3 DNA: TGTGCCAGCAGCTTAACTGAAGAGACCCAGTACTTC
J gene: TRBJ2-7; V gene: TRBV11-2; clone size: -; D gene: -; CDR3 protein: CASSFSGTYEQYF; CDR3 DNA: TGTGCCAGCAGCTTTAGCGGAACCTACGAGCAGTACTTC
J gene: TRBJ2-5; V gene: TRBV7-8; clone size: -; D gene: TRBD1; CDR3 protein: CASSLFGGTGGGQETQYF; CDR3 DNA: TGTGCCAGCAGCCTCTTCGGCGGGACAGGGGGAGGCCAAGAGACCCAGTACTTC
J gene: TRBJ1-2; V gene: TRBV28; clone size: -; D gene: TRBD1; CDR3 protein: CASSTGQGNYGYTF; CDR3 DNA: TGTGCCAGCAGCACGGGACAGGGCAACTATGGCTACACCTTC
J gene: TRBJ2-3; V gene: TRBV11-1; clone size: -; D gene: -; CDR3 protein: CASSGRLGRADTQYF; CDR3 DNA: TGTGCCAGCAGCGGAAGACTAGGTCGGGCAGATACGCAGTATTTT
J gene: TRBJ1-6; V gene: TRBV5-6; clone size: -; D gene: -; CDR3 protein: CASSLGPVLALHF; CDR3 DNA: TGTGCCAGCAGCTTGGGTCCGGTTTTGGCCCTCCACTTT
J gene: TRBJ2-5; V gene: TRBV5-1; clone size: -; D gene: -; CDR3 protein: CASKGGRSSETQYF; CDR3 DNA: TGCGCCAGCAAAGGGGGTAGGAGTAGTGAGACCCAGTACTTC
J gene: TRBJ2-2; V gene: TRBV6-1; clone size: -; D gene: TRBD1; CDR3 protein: CASSEGQGLVGELFF; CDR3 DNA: TGTGCCAGCAGTGAAGGACAGGGATTGGTCGGGGAGCTGTTTTTT
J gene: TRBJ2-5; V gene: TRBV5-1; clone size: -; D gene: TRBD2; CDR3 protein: CASSYGQRGPDGTQYF; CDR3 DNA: TGCGCCAGCAGCTACGGGCAGCGGGGGCCCGATGGGACCCAGTACTTC
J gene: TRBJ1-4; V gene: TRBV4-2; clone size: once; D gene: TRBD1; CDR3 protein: CASSPGQGINEKLFF; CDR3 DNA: TGTGCCAGCAGCCCCGGACAGGGTATTAATGAAAAACTGTTTTTT
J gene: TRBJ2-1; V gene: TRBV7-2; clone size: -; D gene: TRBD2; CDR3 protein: CASSMLAGAYNEQFF; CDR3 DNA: TGTGCCAGCAGCATGCTAGCGGGAGCCTACAATGAGCAGTTCTTC
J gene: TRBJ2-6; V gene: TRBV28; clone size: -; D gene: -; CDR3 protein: CASRTIKRGRSGANVLTF; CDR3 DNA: TGTGCCAGCAGGACCATTAAAAGGGGCCGCTCTGGGGCCAACGTCCTGACTTTC
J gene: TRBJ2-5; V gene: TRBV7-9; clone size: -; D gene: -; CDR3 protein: CASSLGGLAQETQYF; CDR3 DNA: TGTGCCAGCAGCTTGGGGGGTCTCGCTCAAGAGACCCAGTACTTC
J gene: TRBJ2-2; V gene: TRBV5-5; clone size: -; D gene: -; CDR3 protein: CASSSWTDTGELFF; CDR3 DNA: TGTGCCAGCAGCTCCTGGACAGACACCGGGGAGCTGTTTTTT
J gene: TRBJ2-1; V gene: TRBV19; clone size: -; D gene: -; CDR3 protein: CASSIGPQRNYNEQFF; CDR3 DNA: TGTGCCAGTAGTATTGGGCCCCAGCGGAACTACAATGAGCAGTTCTTC
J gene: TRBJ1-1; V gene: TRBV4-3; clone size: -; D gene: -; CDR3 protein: CASSQEGPRGRHAFF; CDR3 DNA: TGCGCCAGCAGCCAAGAAGGGCCCAGGGGCCGCCACGCTTTCTTT
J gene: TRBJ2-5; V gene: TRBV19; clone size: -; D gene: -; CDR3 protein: CASSHSGGPGTQYF; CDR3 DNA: TGTGCCAGTAGTCACTCCGGGGGTCCCGGGACCCAGTACTTC
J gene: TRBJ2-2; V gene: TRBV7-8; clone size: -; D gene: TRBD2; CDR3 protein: CASSPSGGVNTGELFF; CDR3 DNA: TGTGCCAGCAGCCCTAGCGGGGGGGTGAACACCGGGGAGCTGTTTTTT
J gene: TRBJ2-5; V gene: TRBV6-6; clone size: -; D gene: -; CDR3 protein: CASSPYTGTKQETQYF; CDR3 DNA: TGTGCCAGCAGTCCCTATACGGGGACAAAACAAGAGACCCAGTACTTC
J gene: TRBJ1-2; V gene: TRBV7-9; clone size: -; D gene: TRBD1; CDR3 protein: CASSLGRGTNYGYTF; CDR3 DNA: TGTGCCAGCAGCTTAGGCAGGGGGACTAACTATGGCTACACCTTC
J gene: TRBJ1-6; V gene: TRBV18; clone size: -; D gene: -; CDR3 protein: CASSPPGLSVSLHF; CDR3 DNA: TGTGCCAGCTCACCACCCGGTCTAAGTGTATCCCTCCACTTT
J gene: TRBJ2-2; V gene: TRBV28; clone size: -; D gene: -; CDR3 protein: CASRGVSGDTGELFF; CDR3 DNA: TGTGCCAGCAGGGGGGTTAGCGGCGACACCGGGGAGCTGTTTTTT
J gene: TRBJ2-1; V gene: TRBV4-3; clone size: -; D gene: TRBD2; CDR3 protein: CASSSSGRGNEQFF; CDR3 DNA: TGCGCCAGCAGCTCTAGCGGGAGAGGCAATGAGCAGTTCTTC
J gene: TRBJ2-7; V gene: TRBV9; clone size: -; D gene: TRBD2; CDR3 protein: CASALAGRDYEQYF; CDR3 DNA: TGTGCCAGCGCCCTAGCGGGGAGGGACTACGAGCAGTACTTC
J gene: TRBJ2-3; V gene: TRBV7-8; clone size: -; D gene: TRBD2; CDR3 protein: CASSSLAGSSTDTQYF; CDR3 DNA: TGTGCCAGCAGCTCCTTAGCGGGGTCTAGCACAGATACGCAGTATTTT
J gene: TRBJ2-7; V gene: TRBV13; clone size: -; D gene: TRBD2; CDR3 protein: CASSFGGLAGPYEQYF; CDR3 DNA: TGTGCCAGCAGCTTCGGGGGGCTAGCGGGACCCTACGAGCAGTACTTC
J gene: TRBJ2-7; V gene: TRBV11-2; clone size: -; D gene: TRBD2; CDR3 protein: CASSLEAGAPYEQYF; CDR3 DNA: TGTGCCAGCAGCTTAGAGGCGGGAGCGCCCTACGAGCAGTACTTC
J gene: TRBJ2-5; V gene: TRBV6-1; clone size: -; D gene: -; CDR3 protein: CASSESGQRGTQYF; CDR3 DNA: TGTGCCAGCAGTGAAAGTGGACAAAGGGGGACCCAGTACTTC
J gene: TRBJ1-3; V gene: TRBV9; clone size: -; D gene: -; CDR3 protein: CASSVGGNGNTIYF; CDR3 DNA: TGTGCCAGCAGCGTGGGGGGGAATGGAAACACCATATATTTT
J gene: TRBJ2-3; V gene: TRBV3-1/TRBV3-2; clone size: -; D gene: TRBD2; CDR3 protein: CASSPRTSGRTDTQYF; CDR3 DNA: TGTGCCAGCAGCCCACGGACTAGCGGGAGGACAGATACGCAGTATTTT
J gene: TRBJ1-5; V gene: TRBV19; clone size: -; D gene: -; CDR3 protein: CATGGDQPQHF; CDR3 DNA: TGTGCCACCGGGGGGGATCAGCCCCAGCATTTT
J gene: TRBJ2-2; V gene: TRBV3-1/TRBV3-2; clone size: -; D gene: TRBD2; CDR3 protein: CASSQGGSGTALGTGELFF; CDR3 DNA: TGTGCCAGCAGCCAAGGTGGGAGCGGGACTGCACTTGGCACCGGGGAGCTGTTTTTT
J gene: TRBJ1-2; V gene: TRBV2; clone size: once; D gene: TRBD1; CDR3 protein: CASSVGQGIWGYTF; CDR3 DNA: TGTGCCAGCAGTGTTGGACAGGGAATTTGGGGCTACACCTTC
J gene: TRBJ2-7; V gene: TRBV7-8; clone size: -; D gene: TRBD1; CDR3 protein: CASSRDRDEQYF; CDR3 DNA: TGTGCCAGCAGCCGGGACAGGGACGAGCAGTACTTC
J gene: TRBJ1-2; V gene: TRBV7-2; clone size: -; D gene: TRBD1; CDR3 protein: CASSSSIQGIGYTF; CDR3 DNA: TGTGCCAGCAGCTCGAGCATACAGGGGATAGGCTACACCTTC
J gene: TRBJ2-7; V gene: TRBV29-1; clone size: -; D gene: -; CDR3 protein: CSVQPNSYEQYF; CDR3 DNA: TGCAGCGTCCAACCTAACAGCTACGAGCAGTACTTC
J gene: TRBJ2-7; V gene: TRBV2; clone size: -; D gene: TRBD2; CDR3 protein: CASRQTSGGPTYEQYF; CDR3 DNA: TGTGCCAGCAGACAAACTAGCGGGGGTCCAACCTACGAGCAGTACTTC
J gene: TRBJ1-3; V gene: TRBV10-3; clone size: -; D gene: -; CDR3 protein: CAIGGSSGNTIYF; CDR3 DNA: TGTGCCATCGGGGGGAGCTCTGGAAACACCATATATTTT
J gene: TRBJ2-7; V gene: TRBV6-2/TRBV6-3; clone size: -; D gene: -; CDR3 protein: CASSYSQGKQYF; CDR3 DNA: TGTGCCAGCAGTTACTCTCAGGGAAAGCAGTACTTC
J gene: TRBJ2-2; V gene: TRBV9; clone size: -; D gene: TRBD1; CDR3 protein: CASSRGDRIPARELFF; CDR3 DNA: TGTGCCAGCAGCAGAGGGGACAGGATCCCAGCGCGGGAGCTGTTTTTT
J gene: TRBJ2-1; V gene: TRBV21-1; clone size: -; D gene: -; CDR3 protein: CASSNPLAGGPYNEQFF; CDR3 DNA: TGTGCCAGCAGCAATCCCCTAGCGGGGGGGCCCTACAATGAGCAGTTCTTC
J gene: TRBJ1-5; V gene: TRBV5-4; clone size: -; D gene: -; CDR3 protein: CASSRGGGNQPQHF; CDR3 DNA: TGTGCCAGCAGCCGGGGGGGCGGCAATCAGCCCCAGCATTTT
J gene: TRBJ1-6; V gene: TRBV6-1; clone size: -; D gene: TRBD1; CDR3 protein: CASSELGDRRNSPLHF; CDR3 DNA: TGTGCCAGCAGTGAACTGGGGGACAGGCGTAATTCACCCCTCCACTTT
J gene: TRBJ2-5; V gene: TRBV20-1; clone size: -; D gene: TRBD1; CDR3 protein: CSGDRVETQYF; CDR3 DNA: TGCAGTGGGGACAGGGTGGAGACCCAGTACTTC
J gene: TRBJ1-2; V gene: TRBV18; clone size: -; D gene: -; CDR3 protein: CASSPPRERSYGYTF; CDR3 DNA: TGTGCCAGCTCACCACCGAGGGAGAGGAGCTATGGCTACACCTTC
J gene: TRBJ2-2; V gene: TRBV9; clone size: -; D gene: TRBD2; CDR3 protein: CASSVAPPGGGAGELFF; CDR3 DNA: TGTGCCAGCAGCGTAGCTCCCCCCGGGGGGGGCGCCGGGGAGCTGTTTTTT
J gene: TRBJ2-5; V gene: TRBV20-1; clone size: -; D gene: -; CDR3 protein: CSASETFQETQYF; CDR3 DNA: TGCAGTGCTAGTGAGACATTCCAAGAGACCCAGTACTTC
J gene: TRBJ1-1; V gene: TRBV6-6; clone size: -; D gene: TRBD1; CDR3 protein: CASSFQGVVTEAFF; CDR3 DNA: TGTGCCAGCAGTTTCCAGGGGGTCGTCACTGAAGCTTTCTTT
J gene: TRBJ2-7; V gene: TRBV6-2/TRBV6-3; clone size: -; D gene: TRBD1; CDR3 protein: CASSPTGDEKGF; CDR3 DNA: TGTGCCAGCAGCCCTACAGGGGATGAAAAAGGATTC
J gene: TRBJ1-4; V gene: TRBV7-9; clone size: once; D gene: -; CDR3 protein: CASSFSGTRRTNEKLFF; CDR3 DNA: TGTGCCAGCAGCTTTTCCGGCACACGGAGAACTAATGAAAAACTGTTTTTT
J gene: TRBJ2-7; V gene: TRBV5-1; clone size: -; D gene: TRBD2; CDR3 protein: CASSFPGVAGEESYEQYF; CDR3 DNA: TGCGCCAGCAGCTTTCCCGGGGTAGCGGGAGAGGAATCCTACGAGCAGTACTTC
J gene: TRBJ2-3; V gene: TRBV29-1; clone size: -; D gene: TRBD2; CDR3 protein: CSVAVPTSGHTDTQYF; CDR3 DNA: TGCAGCGTTGCAGTTCCGACTAGCGGTCACACAGATACGCAGTATTTT